This T cell receptor (beta chain) was recovered during a study of shared clonotypes between healthy human individuals. Assay execution proceeded at the deep level. The data were produced by immunoSEQ multiplex PCR, yet TCRdb's version contains in-frame clones alone and is incomplete. The table lists over a million clones, approximately 96% of them singletons, with over 1% in the top ten. The V and J ends lost 7 bases and 9 bases, in that order; junction bases with no gene match: 7. The CDR3 runs 14 residues. Per germline, CDR1 MDHEN and CDR2 SYDVKM. The specimen was naive CD4+ T cells sorted from blood. The subset here: CD45RA+ positively selected. The origin of this receptor is a man younger than 40 in good health. The rearrangement joins TRBV28 to TRBJ2-1; 12 bases map to TRBD2. This CDR3 is CASTWTSGISEQFF. The CDR3 DNA reads as TGTGCCAGCACCTGGACTAGCGGGATTTCTGAGCAGTTCTTC. Complete variable domain (other parts from reference TRBV28 and TRBJ2-1): DVKVTQSSRYLVKRTGEKVFLECVQDMDHENMFWYRQDPGLGLRLIYFSYDVKMKEKGDIPEGYSVSREKKERFSLILESASTNQTSMYLCASTWTSGISEQFFGPGTRLTVL.